This T cell receptor (beta chain) was observed in a study of T cells in Graves' hyperthyroidism and ophthalmopathy. Study background: The blood sample was taken at first diagnosis, before treatment began.

If no ophthalmopathy progression occurred within 18 months, Graves' hyperthyroidism was stable. Whole-study results and caveats: A model using 13 V-J features told ophthalmopathy apart from stable hyperthyroidism.

About this clonotype: Its antigen remains unidentified.

Regions amplified from RNA transcripts were the TCR beta CDR3 regions. The study used the HTBI primer set for a first-round RT-PCR of the TCR CDR3. TCRdb recomputed calls from the multiplex PCR reads with MiXCR, one row per CDR3 protein. The sample shows approximately 400,000 distinct CDR3 sequences, roughly 14% of them seen only once. This TCR came from a woman between 18 and 29 years old with Graves' hyperthyroidism. Sequences were obtained from blood.

CDR3 DNA: TGTGCCAGTAGGGGCAGGACCCAAGAGACCCAGTACTTC. Its translation: CASRGRTQETQYF. The chain recombines TRBV19 with TRBJ2-5; no clear D. The CDR3 is 13 amino acids. Per germline, CDR1 LNHDA and CDR2 SQIVND (reference sequence). V lost 6 bases and J 1 base, leaving 9 bases between the germline ends.